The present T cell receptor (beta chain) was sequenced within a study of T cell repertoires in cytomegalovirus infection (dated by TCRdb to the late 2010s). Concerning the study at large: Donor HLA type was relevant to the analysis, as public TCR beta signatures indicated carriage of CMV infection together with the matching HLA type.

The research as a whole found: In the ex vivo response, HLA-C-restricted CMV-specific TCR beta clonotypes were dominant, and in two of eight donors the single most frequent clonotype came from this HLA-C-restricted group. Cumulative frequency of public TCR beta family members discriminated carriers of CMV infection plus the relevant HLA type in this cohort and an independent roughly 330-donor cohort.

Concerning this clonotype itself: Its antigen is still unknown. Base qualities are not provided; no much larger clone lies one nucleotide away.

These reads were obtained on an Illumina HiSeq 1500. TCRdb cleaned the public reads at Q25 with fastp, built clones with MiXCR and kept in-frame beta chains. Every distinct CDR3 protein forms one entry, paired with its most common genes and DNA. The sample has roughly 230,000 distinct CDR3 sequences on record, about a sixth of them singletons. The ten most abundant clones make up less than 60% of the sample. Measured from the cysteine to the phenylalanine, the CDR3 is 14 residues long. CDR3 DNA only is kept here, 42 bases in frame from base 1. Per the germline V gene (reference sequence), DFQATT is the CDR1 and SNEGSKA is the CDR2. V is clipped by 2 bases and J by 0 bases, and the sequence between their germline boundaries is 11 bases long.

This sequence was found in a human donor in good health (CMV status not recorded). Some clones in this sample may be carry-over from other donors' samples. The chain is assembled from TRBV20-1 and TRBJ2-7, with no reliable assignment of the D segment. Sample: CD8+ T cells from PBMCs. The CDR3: CSARPRRSSYEQYF. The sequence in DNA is TGCAGTGCTAGACCTAGACGCAGCTCCTACGAGCAGTACTTC.